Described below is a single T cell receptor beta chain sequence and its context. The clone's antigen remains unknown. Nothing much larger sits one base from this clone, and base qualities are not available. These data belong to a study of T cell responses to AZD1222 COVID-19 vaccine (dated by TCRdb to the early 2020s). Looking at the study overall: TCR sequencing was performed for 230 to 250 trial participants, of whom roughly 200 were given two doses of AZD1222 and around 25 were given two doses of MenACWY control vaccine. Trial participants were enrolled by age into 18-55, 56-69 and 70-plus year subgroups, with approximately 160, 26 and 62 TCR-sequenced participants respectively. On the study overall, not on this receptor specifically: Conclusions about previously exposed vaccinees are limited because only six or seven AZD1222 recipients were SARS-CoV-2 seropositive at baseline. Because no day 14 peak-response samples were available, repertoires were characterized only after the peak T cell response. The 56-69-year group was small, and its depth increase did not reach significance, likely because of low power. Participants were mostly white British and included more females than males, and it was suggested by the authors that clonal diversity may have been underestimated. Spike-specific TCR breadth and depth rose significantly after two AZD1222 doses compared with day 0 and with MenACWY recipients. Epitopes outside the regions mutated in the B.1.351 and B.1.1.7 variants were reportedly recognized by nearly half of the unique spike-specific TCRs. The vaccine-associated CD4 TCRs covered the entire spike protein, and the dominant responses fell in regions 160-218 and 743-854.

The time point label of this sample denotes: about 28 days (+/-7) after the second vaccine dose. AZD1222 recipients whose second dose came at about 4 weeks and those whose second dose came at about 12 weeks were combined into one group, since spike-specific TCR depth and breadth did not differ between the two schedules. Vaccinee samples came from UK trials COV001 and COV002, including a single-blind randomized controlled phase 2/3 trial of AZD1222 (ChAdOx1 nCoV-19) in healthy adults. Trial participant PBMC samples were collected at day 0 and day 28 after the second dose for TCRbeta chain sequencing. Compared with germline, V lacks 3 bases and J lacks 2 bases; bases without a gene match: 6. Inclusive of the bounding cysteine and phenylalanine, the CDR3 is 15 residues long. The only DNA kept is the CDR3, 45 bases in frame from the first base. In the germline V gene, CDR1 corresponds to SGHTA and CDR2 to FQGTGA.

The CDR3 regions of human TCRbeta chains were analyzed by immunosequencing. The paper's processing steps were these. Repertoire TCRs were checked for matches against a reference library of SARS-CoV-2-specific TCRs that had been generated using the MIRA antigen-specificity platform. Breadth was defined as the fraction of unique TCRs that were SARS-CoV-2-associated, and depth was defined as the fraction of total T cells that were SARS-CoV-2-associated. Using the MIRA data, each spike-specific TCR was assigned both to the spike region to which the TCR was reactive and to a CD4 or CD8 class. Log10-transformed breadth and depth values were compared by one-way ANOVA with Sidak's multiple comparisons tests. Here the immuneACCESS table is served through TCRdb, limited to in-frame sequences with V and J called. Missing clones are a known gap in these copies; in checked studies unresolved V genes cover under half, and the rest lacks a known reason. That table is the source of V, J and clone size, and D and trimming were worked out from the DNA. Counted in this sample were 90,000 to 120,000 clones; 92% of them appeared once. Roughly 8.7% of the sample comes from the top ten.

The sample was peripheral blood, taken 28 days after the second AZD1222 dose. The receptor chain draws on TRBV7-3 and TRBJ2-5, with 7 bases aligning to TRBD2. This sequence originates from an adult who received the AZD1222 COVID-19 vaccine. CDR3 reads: CASSFSGGPQETQYF. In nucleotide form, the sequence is TGTGCCAGCAGCTTTTCGGGAGGACCACAAGAGACCCAGTACTTC.